Below, one T cell receptor beta chain is given with its context. Its cognate antigen has yet to be identified. A much larger clone sits a single nucleotide away, making a read error possible. The axillary draining lymph nodes of breast cancer patients were the source of the lymph node samples. This specimen comes from a study of breast tumors, draining lymph nodes, adjacent tissues (dated by TCRdb to the mid-2010s). Study-level background: The study compared TCR beta repertoires across tumor, adjacent nontumor tissue and axillary lymph nodes from breast cancer patients. In human breast cancer, the study set out to assess how tumor, surrounding tissue and draining lymph node repertoires relate to one another and whether T cells might be exchanged between them.

From the cysteine through the phenylalanine, the CDR3 covers 17 amino acids. Just CDR3 DNA is preserved here, 51 bases in frame from base 1. Trimming takes 3 bases off V and 4 bases off J; junction bases not matched to a gene: 13. Paper-wide results and their limitations: Tumor and nontumor tissue repertoires were found to be significantly more similar in luminal-like than in basal-like breast cancer. The study presented the conclusion that tumor T cells originate in lymph nodes as consistent with a hypothesis, not as something directly demonstrated. The data were judged consistent with most tumor T cells deriving from the lymph node and then expanding within tumor tissue. Tumors showed preferential V and J gene usage, and their T-cell repertoire diversity fell below that of lymph nodes yet above that of nontumor tissue.

Sequencing used an Illumina HiSeq 2000. TCR beta chain libraries were generated by multiplex PCR amplification. The amplified TCR beta chain products were analyzed by high-throughput sequencing. The raw public reads went through TCRdb reprocessing: fastp at Q25, MiXCR clone calling, in-frame beta chains kept. Each record represents a unique CDR3 protein, reported with the most common genes and DNA among its rows. The sample data list about 110,000 distinct CDR3 sequences, and about 30% of these were observed just once. The ten largest clones take up approximately 5% of the sample. The sequencing input was axillary lymph node tissue. The sequence links TRBV12-3 or TRBV12-4 to TRBJ2-3, with 7 central nucleotides matching TRBD2. This TCR was recovered from a female donor with breast cancer. Some clones in this sample may be carry-over from other donors' samples. The DNA reads as follows: TGTGCCAGCAGTTTTGGGTCTAGCGGAGGGCGCGCAGATACGCAGTATTTT. Translation gives CASSFGSSGGRADTQYF.